Below are 27 T cell receptor beta chains sequenced from a single sample in a study of cytomegalovirus exposure and HLA in healthy donors. PCR primers comprised 60 Vbeta and 13 Jbeta primers. Measured with immunoSEQ multiplex PCR; TCRdb has only the in-frame clones, and not every one. The table has over 75,000 clones, roughly 80% seen once. Sequences were obtained from PBMCs. The receptor set was obtained from a woman aged 55-69 years in good health and CMV-seronegative.

The chain carries TRBV12-5 and TRBJ1-2; 7 nucleotides align to TRBD1. Germline CDR1 reads LGHNT; CDR2 reads FRNRAP. This CDR3 comprises 15 residues. V was clipped by 4 bases and J by 2 bases; unmatched bases: 7. The CDR3 spells CASGSIEQGNYGYTF. CDR3 in DNA: TGTGCTAGTGGTTCGATCGAACAGGGGAACTATGGCTACACCTTC.

V is TRBV4-3 and J is TRBJ1-1; a weak D match, TRBD1 (5 bases). The CDR3 runs 13 residues. CDR1 and CDR2 from the germline V gene are LGHNA and YSLEER. V shed 8 bases and J shed 0 bases, with 10 bases lying between them. The CDR3 nucleotides read TGCGCCAGCGCCCAGGGCCTGAACACTGAAGCTTTCTTT. Translation gives CASAQGLNTEAFF.

The rearrangement uses TRBV5-1 and TRBJ2-6, with 9 bases lining up with TRBD1. The V gene's germline CDR1 is SGHRS and CDR2 YFSETQ. The CDR3 is made up of 18 amino acids. The junction had 9 bases not matched to a gene; V was cut back by 5 bases and J by 0 bases. Here the CDR3 reads CASRSPGQGFSGANVLTF. Written as DNA, the CDR3 is TGCGCCAGCAGATCGCCGGGACAGGGCTTCTCTGGGGCCAACGTCCTGACTTTC.

The chain recombines TRBV28 with TRBJ2-1; no clear D gene. Germline lookup yields CDR1 MDHEN and CDR2 SYDVKM. This CDR3 spans 11 amino acids. Trimming took 6 bases from V and 9 from J, leaving 9 bases between them. CDR3 loop: CASSVLVEQFF. DNA of the CDR3: TGTGCCAGCAGCGTTCTCGTTGAGCAGTTCTTC.

The chain carries TRBV7-9 and TRBJ2-7; 9 bases agree with TRBD2. Germline V lookup: CDR1 SEHNR, CDR2 FQNEAQ (reference sequence). J gave up 2 bases and V 1 base, and 3 bases lay outside the gene matches. The CDR3 has 15 amino acids. CDR3 sequence: CASSLVSGGAYEQYF. The CDR3, as DNA: TGTGCCAGCAGCTTAGTTAGCGGGGGAGCCTACGAGCAGTACTTC.

This clone was picked up a small number of times. The V gene is TRBV7-9, the J gene TRBJ2-7; possibly TRBD1 for D (5 bases). There are 14 residues in the CDR3. Per the germline V gene, CDR1 is SEHNR and CDR2 is FQNEAQ (reference sequence). The germline V and J ends were trimmed by 1 base and 7 bases, with 14 bases remaining between them. The CDR3 here is CASSLGVGLREQYF. The CDR3 nucleotides read TGTGCCAGCAGCTTAGGGGTGGGGCTGAGGGAGCAGTACTTC.

The chain uses TRBV10-3 and TRBJ1-1; 7 positions agree with TRBD1. This CDR3 region has 14 residues. CDR1 is ENHRY and CDR2 is SYGVKD in the germline V gene. Trimming cost V 2 bases and J 10 bases; bases outside gene matches: 10. Here the CDR3 DNA reads TGTGCCATCAGTGAGAGCGTTCAGGGGGAGGCAGCTTTCTTT. Its translation: CAISESVQGEAAFF.

This rearrangement joins TRBV6-5 to TRBJ2-3; D is uncertain. The CDR3 is made up of 16 amino acids. CDR1 is MNHEY, CDR2 SVGAGI, per germline. Trimming stripped 0 bases from V and 1 base from J, with 11 bases between. CDR3: CASSYSPTLRTDTQYF. The CDR3, as DNA: TGTGCCAGCAGTTACTCGCCGACACTTCGCACAGATACGCAGTATTTT.

The chain carries TRBV14 and TRBJ2-7; D unresolved. The CDR3 extends over 12 amino acids. The germline CDR1 and CDR2 sequences are SGHDN and FVKESK. The germline V and J ends were trimmed by 3 bases and 4 bases, with 7 bases remaining between them. CDR3 nucleotide sequence: TGTGCCAGCAGCCAGTCTAAGTACGAGCAGTACTTC. This encodes CASSQSKYEQYF.

This clone was detected only a few times. As DNA, the CDR3 is TGTGCCAGCACCACCCAGAGGGGGGGAGGCTACGAGCAGTACTTC. It codes for CASTTQRGGGYEQYF. The chain is built from TRBV6-6 and TRBJ2-7, with D tentatively TRBD2 (7 bases). Deletions cut 7 bases from V and 3 bases from J, with 19 bases between. The CDR3 has 15 amino acids. Looked up from germline, CDR1 is MNHNY and CDR2 is SVGAGI (reference sequence).

This chain connects TRBV5-1 to TRBJ2-2, with 7 bases lining up with TRBD1. After removal of 4 bases from V and 7 bases from J, the junction contained 7 bases not matched to a gene. Germline V gene sequence: CDR1 SGHRS, CDR2 YFSETQ. This CDR3 is 14 amino acids long. CDR3 sequence: CASSPQGQGGELFF. CDR3 nucleotides: TGCGCCAGCAGCCCACAGGGGCAAGGCGGGGAGCTGTTTTTT.

The chain is built from TRBV13 and TRBJ1-4; no definite D call. This CDR3 region has 16 residues. Trimming removed 3 bases at V and 6 bases at J, with 17 bases between. From germline, CDR1 is PRHDT and CDR2 FYEKMQ (reference sequence). This CDR3 is CASSLATNKRDEKLFF. CDR3 nucleotide sequence: TGTGCCAGCAGCTTGGCCACAAATAAGCGGGATGAAAAACTGTTTTTT.

This clone was picked up a small number of times. Written as DNA, the CDR3 is TGCGCCAGCAGCCAATATTCGACAGGGGTCGACACCGGGGAGCTGTTTTTT. It translates to CASSQYSTGVDTGELFF. The gene calls are TRBV4-1 and TRBJ2-2, with 8 positions matching TRBD1. Germline lookup yields CDR1 MGHRA and CDR2 YSYEKL. The CDR3 runs to 17 residues. V trimming: 2 bases; J trimming: 3 bases; junction bases outside the gene matches: 8.

The chain recombines TRBV5-1 with TRBJ1-6; D is undetermined. From germline, CDR1 is SGHRS and CDR2 YFSETQ. The germline V and J ends were trimmed by 0 bases and 9 bases, with 10 bases remaining between them. CDR3 length: 14 residues. The CDR3 here is CASSLAVATSPLHF. The CDR3 nucleotides are TGCGCCAGCAGCTTGGCCGTAGCAACTTCACCCCTCCACTTT.

This clone was counted a few times. The CDR3 nucleotides are TGTGCCAGCAGTCGATCCGGGACTAGCGGCTCCTACAATGAGCAGTTCTTC. This codes for CASSRSGTSGSYNEQFF. The chain is built from TRBV28 and TRBJ2-1; 11 bases agree with TRBD2. The CDR3 sequence is 17 residues long. After removal of 5 bases from V and 0 bases from J, the junction contained 6 bases not matched to a gene. The germline CDR1 and CDR2 sequences are MDHEN and SYDVKM.

This clone occurred a few times. The CDR3 DNA reads TGTGCCAGCTCACCATCGCGGGAGTCTGAGCAGTTCTTC. This sequence encodes CASSPSRESEQFF. The chain recombines TRBV18 with TRBJ2-1; TRBD2 matches at 7 bases. V was clipped by 2 bases and J by 9 bases; unmatched bases: 4. Germline loops: CDR1 KGHSH, CDR2 LQKENI. There are 13 residues in the CDR3.

This clone appeared once. The CDR3 nucleotides are TGTGCCATCAGTGAGTCGAGTGAGTTTTACGAGCAGTACTTC. Amino acids: CAISESSEFYEQYF. The chain joins TRBV10-3 to TRBJ2-7; no clear D gene. The CDR3 is 14 residues long. Germline V CDR1 and CDR2: ENHRY, SYGVKD. Trimming took 0 bases from V and 4 from J, leaving 10 bases between them.

The V gene is TRBV28, the J gene TRBJ2-7, with a tentative D call TRBD1 (5 bases). Germline lookup yields CDR1 MDHEN and CDR2 SYDVKM. The length of the CDR3 is 15 residues. V was cut by 5 bases and J by 3 bases, with 17 bases left in between. Here the CDR3 reads CASSPPGWVLYEQYF. The CDR3 DNA reads TGTGCCAGCAGTCCCCCAGGGTGGGTTCTCTACGAGCAGTACTTC. Based on the CDR3 plus reference TRBV28 and TRBJ2-7, the full variable domain is DVKVTQSSRYLVKRTGEKVFLECVQDMDHENMFWYRQDPGLGLRLIYFSYDVKMKEKGDIPEGYSVSREKKERFSLILESASTNQTSMYLCASSPPGWVLYEQYFGPGTRLTVT.

A few counts support this clone. CDR3: CASSFWGSPEAFF. The CDR3, as DNA: TGTGCCAGCAGCTTTTGGGGCAGCCCTGAAGCTTTCTTT. The V call is TRBV7-9, the J call TRBJ1-1, with D possibly TRBD1 on 5 matching bases. The CDR3 is made up of 13 amino acids. Germline V CDR1 and CDR2: SEHNR, FQNEAQ (reference sequence). Trimming left V 3 bases short and J 6 bases short, with 11 bases between.

V usage is TRBV19 and J usage is TRBJ1-2, with D tentatively TRBD1 (5 bases). This CDR3 is 15 amino acids long. Germline CDR1 and CDR2: LNHDA and SQIVND (reference sequence). The V end lost 1 base, the J end lost 5 bases, and 14 bases lay between the germline ends. Here the CDR3 DNA reads TGTGCCAGTAGTATAGGGGGCAGTCCGGCGTATGGCTACACCTTC. Its translation: CASSIGGSPAYGYTF.

The rearrangement uses TRBV20-1 and TRBJ2-3, with D maybe TRBD1 (6 bases). The ends were cut back, 2 bases at V and 9 bases at J, with 9 bases in the middle. Germline V lookup: CDR1 DFQATT, CDR2 SNEGSKA (reference sequence). CDR3 length equals 11 residues. The CDR3 DNA sequence: TGCAGTGCTAGAAACAGGGACACGCAGTATTTT. It yields the protein CSARNRDTQYF.

This rearrangement joins TRBV10-1 to TRBJ2-2; 11 bases agree with TRBD1. With V trimmed by 2 bases and J by 6 bases, 2 bases remained unmatched. The CDR3 spans 15 residues. Germline V gene data show CDR1 as WNHNN and CDR2 as SYGVQD (reference sequence). The DNA for the CDR3 is TGCGCCAGCAGTGAGAGGACAGGGGGCTCCGGGGAGCTGTTTTTT. It translates to CASSERTGGSGELFF.

In this sample, this clone turned up a few times. The chain links TRBV28 to TRBJ2-1, with D possibly TRBD1 on 5 matching bases. There are 15 residues in the CDR3. The V end was cut by 6 bases, the J end by 10 bases, with 22 bases between. In germline, CDR1 is MDHEN, CDR2 SYDVKM. This chain's CDR3 is CASSGPGQGLREQFF. In DNA, the CDR3 is TGTGCCAGCAGCGGCCCAGGGCAGGGCCTACGGGAGCAGTTCTTC.

The chain links TRBV6-1 to TRBJ1-6; 7 bases are shared with TRBD1. V lost 4 bases to trimming and J lost 7 bases; unmatched junction nucleotides: 4. The germline V gene has CDR1 MNHNS and CDR2 SASEGT. The CDR3 has 14 amino acids. CDR3 sequence reads: CASSVTGPNSPLHF. DNA for the CDR3: TGTGCCAGCAGTGTGACAGGGCCGAATTCACCCCTCCACTTT.

This clone was seen a few times. This chain joins TRBV7-6 and TRBJ1-5; D gene ambiguous. The germline gives CDR1 SGHVS, CDR2 FNYEAQ. Trimming pared 3 bases from V and 6 bases from J, leaving 18 bases between. The CDR3 extends over 16 amino acids. CDR3 region: CASSLGRNPRGQPQHF. The CDR3 DNA sequence: TGTGCCAGCAGCTTGGGCCGGAACCCTCGTGGTCAGCCCCAGCATTTT.

The rearrangement links TRBV9 to TRBJ2-1; weak D call: TRBD1 (7 bases). This CDR3 comprises 15 residues. V was pared by 3 bases and J by 7 bases, with 17 bases between. The germline V gene has CDR1 SGDLS and CDR2 YYNGEE. The CDR3 reads CASSGQGGYRNEQFF. Here the CDR3 DNA reads TGTGCCAGCAGCGGGCAGGGGGGTTATAGAAATGAGCAGTTCTTC.

The genes are TRBV18 and TRBJ1-5, with TRBD1 matching over 8 bases. The V segment lost 3 bases and the J segment 6 bases; nucleotides outside the gene matches: 7. Germline V gene lookup returns CDR1 KGHSH and CDR2 LQKENI. This CDR3 is 15 amino acids long. DNA for the CDR3: TGTGCCAGCTCACCTGGACAGGGAGAAGGTCAGCCCCAGCATTTT. Residues: CASSPGQGEGQPQHF.